Listed below are T cell receptor beta chains from one sample, sequenced in a study of cytomegalovirus exposure and HLA in healthy donors. The table came from immunoSEQ multiplex PCR; TCRdb's copy has only in-frame clones and leaves some out. This table holds around 150,000 clones, roughly 80% found once. The specimen was PBMCs. These receptors were collected from a man aged 35 to 55 in good health and CMV-seronegative. Both conserved end residues are trimmed from each CDR3. Clone size appears in some rows only: once, few, many, or a class for an expanded clone.

abundance	v_gene	j_gene	CDR3aa
few	TRBV7-9	TRBJ2-5	ASSGSWTGYQETQY
NA	TRBV5-1	TRBJ1-2	ASSPGTTANYGYT
few	TRBV6-1	TRBJ2-1	ASSEVQGATGEQF
NA	TRBV7-8	TRBJ1-5	ASGDNQPQH
few	TRBV6-1	TRBJ2-7	ASSEGAGPSYEQY
few	TRBV28	TRBJ2-1	ASSSTSGGPYNEQF
NA	TRBV7-2	TRBJ2-3	ASSFRSSGTDTQY
NA	TRBV14	TRBJ2-7	ASSQGLDWSYEQY
NA	TRBV19	TRBJ2-7	ASLKFHGGSSYEQY
NA	TRBV5-6	TRBJ2-7	ASSLWAGYEQY
NA	TRBV6-4	TRBJ2-1	ASSPGLAFDEQF
NA	TRBV11-2	TRBJ2-1	ASSFGQGAFRNEQF
NA	TRBV7-2	TRBJ1-2	AITWGGELVGYT
NA	TRBV7-9	TRBJ2-1	ASSSPSGGRNEQF
NA	TRBV28	TRBJ1-1	ATIGETEAF
NA	TRBV6-5	TRBJ2-7	ASSYTQASEQY
once	TRBV19	TRBJ1-2	ASSTDGYGYT
NA	TRBV29-1	TRBJ2-7	SVAGDSYEQY
once	TRBV7-9	TRBJ2-7	ASSILGGNSGYEQY
NA	TRBV7-6	TRBJ1-1	ASSLQVSGQENTEAF
NA	TRBV5-1	TRBJ2-7	ASSRDSDYEQY
few	TRBV9	TRBJ2-3	ASSVGPTDTQY
NA	TRBV7-9	TRBJ1-2	ASSPTGNYGYT
few	TRBV5-1	TRBJ2-5	ASSFSGQVSGGTQY
NA	TRBV28	TRBJ1-5	ASVDRGLGNQPQH
NA	TRBV15	TRBJ1-3	ATSRDTGRNTIY